This T cell receptor (beta chain) was retrieved from a study of blood T cell repertoires in COVID-19. Repertoires were generated with immunoSEQ multiplex PCR, while TCRdb's copy carries only in-frame clones and drops some. The sample has about 70,000 clones, around 74% seen once; the top ten hold roughly 20%. Trimming removed 6 bases from V and 6 bases from J, with 21 bases in between. Germline CDR1 reads KGHSH; CDR2 reads LQKENI. The CDR3 sequence is 16 residues long. This clone was recorded only once. Sequencing input: peripheral blood. This chain links TRBV18 with TRBJ2-1; D unresolved. This sequence originates from a man aged 65-85 years with acute or convalescent COVID-19. CDR3 bases: TGTGCCAGCTCGAATACGGCCGCCGGCGGCCGCAATGAGCAGTTCTTC. Encoded protein: CASSNTAAGGRNEQFF.